The next 30 T cell receptor beta chains were all read from a single sample in a study of T cells in Graves' hyperthyroidism and ophthalmopathy. From RNA transcripts, TCR beta CDR3 regions were amplified. In the first-round RT-PCR of the TCR CDR3, the HTBI primer set was used. A single record per CDR3 protein comes from TCRdb applying MiXCR to the multiplex PCR reads. Here the sample spans some 490,000 distinct CDR3 sequences, about 20% being singletons. Sequenced sample: blood. These receptors all stem from a woman between 70 and 85 years old with Graves' ophthalmopathy.

This clonotype was counted ten times or more. The V gene is TRBV13, the J gene TRBJ2-2; possibly TRBD1 for D (5 bases). The CDR3 totals 15 residues. V was trimmed by 4 bases and J by 1 base, leaving 10 bases between them. Germline V gene lookup returns CDR1 PRHDT and CDR2 FYEKMQ (reference sequence). Written as DNA, the CDR3 is TGTGCCAGCAGCTGGCGCCAGGGGAACACCGGGGAGCTGTTTTTT. The encoded protein is CASSWRQGNTGELFF. Supplemented by reference TRBV13 and TRBJ2-2, the full variable domain reads AAGVIQSPRHLIKEKRETATLKCYPIPRHDTVYWYQQGPGQDPQFLISFYEKMQSDKGSIPDRFSAQQFSDYHSELNMSSLELGDSALYFCASSWRQGNTGELFFGEGSRLTVL.

Notes on this clonotype: This clone may be a read error of a much larger clone one base away. The CDR3 loop is CTSSLMAGGEQYF. The CDR3, as DNA: TGTACCAGCAGTCTAATGGCGGGCGGCGAGCAGTACTTC. The rearrangement links TRBV12-3 or TRBV12-4 to TRBJ2-7, with a weak D call TRBD2 (5 bases). The CDR3 contains 13 residues.

This clonotype was seen many times. The chain has TRBV28 and TRBJ2-1; 11 nucleotides match TRBD2. Germline V CDR1 and CDR2: MDHEN, SYDVKM. V dropped 7 bases and J dropped 4; count of bases not matched to a gene: 9. The CDR3 has 16 amino acids. The DNA of the CDR3 is TGTGCCAGCAATCGTTTCGGGACTAGCGGATACAATGAGCAGTTCTTC. Translated, it gives CASNRFGTSGYNEQFF.

This clonotype has only a few counts. The chain employs TRBV6-2 or TRBV6-3 and TRBJ2-1; D remains unclear. Germline values: CDR1 MNHEY, CDR2 SVGEGT. The length of the CDR3 is 10 residues. The V and J ends lost 7 bases and 8 bases respectively, with 6 bases between them. DNA for the CDR3: TGTGCCAGCATGATCCATGAGCAGTTCTTC. Translation gives CASMIHEQFF.

In this sample, this clonotype turned up many times. CDR3 DNA: TGTGCCAGCAGCTCCCGCCCCGGGACTAGCGGGAGGATCGGCACAGATACGCAGTATTTT. This sequence encodes CASSSRPGTSGRIGTDTQYF. The chain uses TRBV7-8 and TRBJ2-3; 15 nucleotides line up with TRBD2. CDR1 and CDR2 from the germline V gene are SGHVS and FQNEAQ. Trimming cost V 4 bases and J 1 base; bases outside gene matches: 12. The CDR3 has 20 amino acids.

The chain is built from TRBV20-1 and TRBJ2-5; a weak D match, TRBD2 (6 bases). V was shortened by 3 bases and J by 2 bases, with 16 bases between the two germline ends. This CDR3 has 15 amino acids. The germline V gene has CDR1 DFQATT and CDR2 SNEGSKA (reference sequence). In DNA form, the CDR3 reads TGCAGTGCTAGTTGGTCCAGCGGGCGGCAAGAGACCCAGTACTTC. Its protein product is CSASWSSGRQETQYF.

The chain couples TRBV20-1 to TRBJ1-2; the match to TRBD1 covers 8 bases. V was clipped by 4 bases and J by 0 bases; unmatched bases: 7. Germline values: CDR1 DFQATT, CDR2 SNEGSKA (reference sequence). The CDR3 is 15 residues long. The CDR3 region has the DNA TGCAGTGCTAATCTACTGGGACAGGCTAACTATGGCTACACCTTC. This codes for CSANLLGQANYGYTF.

The gene calls are TRBV10-3 and TRBJ2-1, with TRBD2 matching over 11 bases. Losses at the gene ends were 5 bases for V and 5 bases for J; bases not matched to a gene: 2. Germline values: CDR1 ENHRY, CDR2 SYGVKD. CDR3 length: 14 amino acids. The chain's CDR3 is CAISLAGGHNEQFF. The CDR3 bases are TGTGCCATCAGTTTAGCGGGAGGGCACAATGAGCAGTTCTTC.

The CDR3 region is CASSEIGRDEQFF. The CDR3, as DNA: TGCGCCAGCAGTGAAATAGGTAGAGATGAGCAGTTCTTC. V is TRBV10-1 and J is TRBJ2-1; D remains unclear. V was pared by 3 bases and J by 8 bases, with 11 bases between. CDR1 is WNHNN and CDR2 is SYGVQD in the germline V gene (reference sequence). The length of the CDR3 is 13 residues.

This clonotype was seen at least ten times. The V gene is TRBV12-3 or TRBV12-4, the J gene TRBJ2-7; D call uncertain. Trimming took 6 bases from V and 7 from J, leaving 13 bases between them. The CDR3 has 12 residues. The CDR3 region has the DNA TGTGCCAGCAGCTTCAACACTATGGAGCAGTACTTC. Encoded protein: CASSFNTMEQYF.

This clonotype showed up just once. This chain joins TRBV5-1 and TRBJ1-5, with 9 bases aligning to TRBD1. CDR1 and CDR2 from the germline V gene are SGHRS and YFSETQ. Germline trimming cut 0 bases from V and 5 bases from J; bases unmatched to any gene: 0. The CDR3 covers 14 residues. CDR3 sequence: CASSLGDRDQPQHF. Written as DNA, the CDR3 is TGCGCCAGCAGCTTGGGGGACAGGGATCAGCCCCAGCATTTT.

In its sample, this clonotype was seen a few times. The J gene is TRBJ2-7, the V gene TRBV30; TRBD2 matches 9 bases. CDR3 size: 13 residues. V gave up 3 bases and J gave up 2 bases; unmatched junction bases: 2. The germline V gene encodes CDR1 GTSNPN and CDR2 SVGIG (reference sequence). The DNA of the CDR3 is TGTGCCTGGAGACTAGCGGGCCCCTACGAGCAGTACTTC. Protein: CAWRLAGPYEQYF.

This rearrangement joins TRBV29-1 to TRBJ1-1; possibly TRBD1 for D (6 bases). The CDR3 is 11 residues long. The germline V gene has CDR1 SQVTM and CDR2 ANQGSEA. The V end was cut by 3 bases, the J end by 8 bases, with 10 bases between. CDR3 in amino acids: CSVEGGLEAFF. The DNA of the CDR3 is TGCAGCGTTGAGGGGGGCCTGGAAGCTTTCTTT.

The V gene is TRBV10-3, the J gene TRBJ2-3; either TRBD1 or TRBD2 may supply D (6 bases each). Germline V lookup: CDR1 ENHRY, CDR2 SYGVKD. The CDR3 has 16 amino acids. V lost 3 bases and J lost 5, with 18 bases in between. Here the CDR3 DNA reads TGTGCCATCAGTGACACGGCGGGACCAGGGGTAGATACGCAGTATTTT. Protein sequence: CAISDTAGPGVDTQYF.

In DNA, the CDR3 is TGCGCCAGCAGCCCCGAAGGGGTTCAGCCCCAGCATTTT. Its protein is CASSPEGVQPQHF. The chain couples TRBV5-1 to TRBJ1-5, with D tentatively TRBD1 (5 bases). The CDR3 is 13 residues long. The V gene lost 4 bases and the J gene lost 6 bases, with 11 bases spanning the gap. CDR1 and CDR2 from the germline V gene are SGHRS and YFSETQ.

The genes are TRBV20-1 and TRBJ1-5; the D gene is possibly TRBD1 (5 bases). Trimming cost V 6 bases and J 4 bases, with 16 bases left between them. The CDR3 sequence is 14 residues long. The germline gives CDR1 DFQATT, CDR2 SNEGSKA (reference sequence). CDR3 in DNA: TGCAGTGCCAAGCAGGGTAGTAGGAATCAGCCCCAGCATTTT. Translation gives CSAKQGSRNQPQHF.

The table lists this clonotype with a few counts. V and J are TRBV6-5 and TRBJ1-5, with 7 positions matching TRBD1. The germline V gene encodes CDR1 MNHEY and CDR2 SVGAGI. J was trimmed by 4 bases and V by 2 bases; bases with no gene match: 5. The CDR3 covers 15 residues. CDR3 sequence reads: CASSYTPTGNQPQHF. The CDR3 bases are TGTGCCAGCAGTTACACGCCGACAGGGAATCAGCCCCAGCATTTT.

This clonotype has more than one count but fewer than ten. The chain joins TRBV10-2 to TRBJ2-1, with 11 nucleotides matching TRBD1. Germline V CDR1 and CDR2: WSHSY, SAAADI. The ends lost 6 bases at V and 4 bases at J; junction bases unmatched: 8. The CDR3 extends over 16 amino acids. The DNA for the CDR3 is TGCGCCAGCAGAGAACGGACAGGGGGCTTTTACAATGAGCAGTTCTTC. Amino acids: CASRERTGGFYNEQFF.

V gene TRBV3-1 combines with J gene TRBJ2-2; 8 nucleotides agree with TRBD1. Germline CDR1 reads LGHDT; CDR2 reads YNNKEL (reference sequence). V lost 4 bases to trimming and J lost 7 bases; unmatched junction nucleotides: 11. There are 16 residues in the CDR3. CDR3 bases: TGTGCCAGCAGCCTCAAGCGGCAGGGGGCTGGCGGGGAGCTGTTTTTT. Amino acid sequence: CASSLKRQGAGGELFF.

The sample holds a few counts of this clonotype. The rearrangement uses TRBV7-2 and TRBJ1-6, with no clear D. Between the trimmed V and J ends, which lost 5 bases and 0 bases, there was a span of 8 bases. Germline CDR1 SGHTA, CDR2 FQGNSA. The CDR3 is 15 residues long. Here the CDR3 reads CASSPQSSYNSPLHF. CDR3 in DNA: TGTGCCAGCAGCCCGCAATCCTCCTATAATTCACCCCTCCACTTT.

This clonotype was found many times. The chain employs TRBV12-3 or TRBV12-4 and TRBJ1-2; weak D call: TRBD1 (5 bases). This CDR3 is built from 11 residues. Trimming removed 7 bases at V and 3 bases at J, with 6 bases between. In nucleotides, the CDR3 is TGTGCCAGCAAGGGGTACTATGGCTACACCTTC. Translated, it gives CASKGYYGYTF.

This clonotype occurred many times. This chain links TRBV12-3 or TRBV12-4 with TRBJ1-1, with D tentatively TRBD1 (6 bases). CDR3 length: 14 residues. The V end was cut by 5 bases, the J end by 1 base, with 11 bases between. As DNA, the CDR3 is TGTGCCAGCAGTCAGGGGTGGCGGAACACTGAAGCTTTCTTT. This codes for CASSQGWRNTEAFF.

The rearrangement joins TRBV5-8 to TRBJ2-1; D is undetermined. The CDR3 covers 13 residues. From germline, CDR1 is SGHTS and CDR2 YDEGEE. Trimming shortened V by 2 bases and J by 9 bases, and 12 bases separated the two germline ends. The CDR3 DNA reads as TGTGCCAGCAGCTTAATAAAGAGAGGTGAGCAGTTCTTC. It yields the protein CASSLIKRGEQFF.

J is TRBJ2-1 and V is TRBV29-1, with 10 bases aligning to TRBD2. With 1 base clipped from V and 8 bases from J, the junction kept 11 bases outside the gene matches. From germline, CDR1 is SQVTM and CDR2 ANQGSEA. This CDR3 spans 16 amino acids. The CDR3 loop is CSVEGGYSGRWHEQFF. CDR3 DNA: TGCAGCGTTGAAGGGGGATATAGCGGGAGGTGGCATGAGCAGTTCTTC.

J is TRBJ2-1 and V is TRBV15; 11 bases map to TRBD2. The CDR3 is 18 amino acids. V dropped 0 bases and J dropped 1; count of bases not matched to a gene: 5. Per the germline V gene, CDR1 is LNHNV and CDR2 is YYDKDF (reference sequence). In DNA, the CDR3 is TGTGCCACCAGCAGAGATCGGGGACTAGCGGATTCCTACAATGAGCAGTTCTTC. Translation: CATSRDRGLADSYNEQFF.

This clonotype was seen ten or more times. The genes are TRBV6-1 and TRBJ1-3; a possible D gene is TRBD1 (6 bases). Germline CDR1 is MNHNS and CDR2 is SASEGT. This CDR3 comprises 15 residues. Trimming took off 9 bases at V and 4 bases at J, with 19 bases between the two ends. CDR3: CASGDSGQRGNTIYF. CDR3 bases: TGTGCCAGTGGGGACTCGGGACAACGAGGAAACACCATATATTTT.

In nucleotides, the CDR3 is TGTGCCAGCAGCGTAGCTGAGGGCCAAGAGACCCAGTACTTC. Amino acid sequence: CASSVAEGQETQYF. The chain couples TRBV9 to TRBJ2-5, with D perhaps matching TRBD2 (5 bases). Germline values: CDR1 SGDLS, CDR2 YYNGEE. The CDR3 has 14 amino acids. V lost 0 bases and J lost 1, with 7 bases in between.

The rearrangement links TRBV4-1 to TRBJ2-7; perhaps TRBD1 as D (5 bases). Germline V CDR1 and CDR2: MGHRA, YSYEKL. This CDR3 region has 15 residues. V was clipped by 2 bases and J by 2 bases, with 13 bases between them. The CDR3 reads CASSQLSDSTYEQYF. The CDR3 nucleotides are TGCGCCAGCAGCCAACTTAGTGACAGTACCTACGAGCAGTACTTC.

The chain links TRBV19 to TRBJ2-1, with 9 bases identical to TRBD2. The CDR3 spans 18 residues. Trimming took 1 base from V and 5 from J; bases not matched to a gene: 12. Germline CDR1 is LNHDA and CDR2 is SQIVND (reference sequence). The CDR3 protein is CASSIGDLAGGVNNEQFF. The CDR3 DNA sequence: TGTGCCAGTAGTATAGGAGATTTGGCGGGAGGGGTTAACAATGAGCAGTTCTTC.

This clonotype occurred many times. J is TRBJ1-4 and V is TRBV27; 7 positions agree with TRBD1. V gave up 4 bases and J gave up 5 bases; unmatched junction bases: 4. The length of the CDR3 is 14 residues. Germline V gene lookup returns CDR1 MNHEY and CDR2 SMNVEV (reference sequence). The CDR3 is CASSSRQGNEKLFF. CDR3 sequence (DNA): TGTGCCAGCAGTTCGCGACAGGGAAATGAAAAACTGTTTTTT.